This T cell receptor beta chain was obtained from a study of blood T cell repertoires in COVID-19. As for the study in general: Some COVID-19 samples were acute and others convalescent; all came from the United States, Italy and Spain. The cDNA or gDNA used as material had been derived from T cells, B-cell-depleted T cells, or PBMCs.

Trimming cost V 4 bases and J 9 bases, with 15 bases left between them. From germline, CDR1 is SEHNR and CDR2 FQNEAQ (reference sequence). The CDR3 extends over 14 amino acids. Per the authors' pipeline: Amplified reference gene primers provided the basis for estimating nucleated cell counts. The method was immunoSEQ multiplex PCR; TCRdb's version includes in-frame clones alone and lacks a portion of them. V, J and clone size are those of that table, while D and trimming were read from the DNA. The table has approximately 120,000 clones, about 70% seen once. This rearrangement joins TRBV7-9 to TRBJ1-4; D may be TRBD1 (5 bases). Sequencing was performed on peripheral blood. The source of this sequence is a man aged 55-75 years with acute or convalescent COVID-19. The chain's CDR3 is CASSSGGNMQKLFF. The CDR3 DNA follows: TGTGCCAGCAGCTCCGGGGGGAACATGCAAAAACTGTTTTTT. Combining the CDR3 with reference TRBV7-9 and TRBJ1-4 gives the whole variable domain DTGVSQNPRHKITKRGQNVTFRCDPISEHNRLYWYRQTLGQGPEFLTYFQNEAQLEKSRLLSDRFSAERPKGSFSTLEIQRTEQGDSAMYLCASSSGGNMQKLFFGSGTQLSVL.